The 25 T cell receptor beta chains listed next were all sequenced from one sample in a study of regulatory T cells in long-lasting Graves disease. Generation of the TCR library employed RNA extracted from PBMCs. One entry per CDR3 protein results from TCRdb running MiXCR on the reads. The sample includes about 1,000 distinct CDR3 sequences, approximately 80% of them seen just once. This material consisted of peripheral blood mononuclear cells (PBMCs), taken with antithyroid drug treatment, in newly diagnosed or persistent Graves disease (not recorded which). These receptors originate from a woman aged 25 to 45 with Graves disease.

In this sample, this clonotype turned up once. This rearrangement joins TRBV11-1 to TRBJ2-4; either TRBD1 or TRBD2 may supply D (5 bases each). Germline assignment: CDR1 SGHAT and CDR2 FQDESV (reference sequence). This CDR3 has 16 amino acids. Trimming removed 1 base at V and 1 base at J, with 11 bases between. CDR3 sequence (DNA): TGTGCCAGCAGCTTAGGTTTGGGGGTGGCCAAAAACATTCAGTACTTC. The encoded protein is CASSLGLGVAKNIQYF. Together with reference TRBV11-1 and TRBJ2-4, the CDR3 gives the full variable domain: EAEVAQSPRYKITEKSQAVAFWCDPISGHATLYWYRQILGQGPELLVQFQDESVVDDSQLPKDRFSAERLKGVDSTLKIQPAELGDSAMYLCASSLGLGVAKNIQYFGAGTRLSVL.

CDR3 in DNA: TGTGCCAGCAGTCCCCTCCCGAGGACTAGCGGGAGATTTGGTGGGGAGCAGTTCTTC. It encodes CASSPLPRTSGRFGGEQFF. The V call is TRBV14, the J call TRBJ2-1, with 13 bases that match TRBD2. The germline V gene encodes CDR1 SGHDN and CDR2 FVKESK. J gave up 10 bases and V 6 bases, and 21 bases lay outside the gene matches. This CDR3 has 19 amino acids.

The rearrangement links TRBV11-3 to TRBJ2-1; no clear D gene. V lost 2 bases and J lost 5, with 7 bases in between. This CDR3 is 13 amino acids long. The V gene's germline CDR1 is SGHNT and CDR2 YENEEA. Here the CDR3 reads CASSLISNNEQFF. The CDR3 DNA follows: TGTGCCAGCAGCTTAATAAGTAACAATGAGCAGTTCTTC.

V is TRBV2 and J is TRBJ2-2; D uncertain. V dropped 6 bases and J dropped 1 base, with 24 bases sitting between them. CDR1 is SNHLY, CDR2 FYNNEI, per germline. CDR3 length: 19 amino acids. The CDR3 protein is CASSDPSWSNGWNTGELFF. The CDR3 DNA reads TGTGCCAGCAGCGACCCATCTTGGAGTAACGGGTGGAACACCGGGGAGCTGTTTTTT.

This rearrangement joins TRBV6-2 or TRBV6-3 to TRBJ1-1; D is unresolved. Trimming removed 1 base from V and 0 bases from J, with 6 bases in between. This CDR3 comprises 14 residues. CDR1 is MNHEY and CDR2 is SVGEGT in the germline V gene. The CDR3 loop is CASSYFPVNTEAFF. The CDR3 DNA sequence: TGTGCCAGCAGTTACTTCCCGGTGAACACTGAAGCTTTCTTT.

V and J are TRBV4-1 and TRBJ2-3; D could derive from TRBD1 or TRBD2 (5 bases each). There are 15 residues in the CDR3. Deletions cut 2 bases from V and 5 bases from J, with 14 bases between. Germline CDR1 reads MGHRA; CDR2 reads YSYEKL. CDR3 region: CASSQYGDRVDTQYF. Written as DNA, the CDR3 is TGCGCCAGCAGCCAATACGGGGACCGGGTAGATACGCAGTATTTT.

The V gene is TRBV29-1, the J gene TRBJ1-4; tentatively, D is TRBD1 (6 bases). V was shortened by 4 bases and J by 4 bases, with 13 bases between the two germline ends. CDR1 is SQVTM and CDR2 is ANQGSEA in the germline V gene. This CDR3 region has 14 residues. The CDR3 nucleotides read TGCAGCGTTGGAGGGGGACAAGATAATGAAAAACTGTTTTTT. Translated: CSVGGGQDNEKLFF.

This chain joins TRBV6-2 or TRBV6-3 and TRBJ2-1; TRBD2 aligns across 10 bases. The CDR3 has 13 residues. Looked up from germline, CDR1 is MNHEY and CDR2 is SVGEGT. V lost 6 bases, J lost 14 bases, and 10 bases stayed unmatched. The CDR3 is CASSPGPTSGKFF. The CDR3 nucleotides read TGTGCCAGCAGCCCGGGGCCAACTAGCGGGAAGTTCTTC.

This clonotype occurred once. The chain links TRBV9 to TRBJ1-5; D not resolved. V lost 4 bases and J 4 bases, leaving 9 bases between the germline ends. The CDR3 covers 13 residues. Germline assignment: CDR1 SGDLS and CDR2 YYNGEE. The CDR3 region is CASSLSLNQPQHF. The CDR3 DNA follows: TGTGCCAGCAGCTTGAGCCTGAATCAGCCCCAGCATTTT.

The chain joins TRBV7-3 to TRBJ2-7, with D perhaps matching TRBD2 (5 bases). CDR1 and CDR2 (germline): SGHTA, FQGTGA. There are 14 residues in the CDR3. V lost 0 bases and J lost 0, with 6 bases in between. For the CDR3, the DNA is TGTGCCAGCAGCTTAACAGGGAGCTCCTACGAGCAGTACTTC. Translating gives CASSLTGSSYEQYF.

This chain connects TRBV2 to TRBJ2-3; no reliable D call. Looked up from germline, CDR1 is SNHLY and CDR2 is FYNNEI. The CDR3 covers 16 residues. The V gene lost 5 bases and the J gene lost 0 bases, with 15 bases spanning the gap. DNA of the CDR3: TGTGCCAGCAGTCCCGGGTGGGCGACTAGCACAGATACGCAGTATTTT. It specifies CASSPGWATSTDTQYF.

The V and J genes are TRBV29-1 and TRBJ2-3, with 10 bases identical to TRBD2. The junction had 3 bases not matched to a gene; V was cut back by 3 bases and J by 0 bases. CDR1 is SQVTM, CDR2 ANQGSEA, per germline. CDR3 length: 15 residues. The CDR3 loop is CSVELAGESTDTQYF. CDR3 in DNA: TGCAGCGTTGAGCTAGCGGGAGAGAGCACAGATACGCAGTATTTT.

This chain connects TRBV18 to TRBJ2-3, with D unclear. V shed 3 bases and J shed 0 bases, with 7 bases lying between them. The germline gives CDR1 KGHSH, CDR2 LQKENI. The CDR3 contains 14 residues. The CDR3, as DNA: TGTGCCAGCTCACCTCTCTCAAGCACAGATACGCAGTATTTT. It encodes CASSPLSSTDTQYF.

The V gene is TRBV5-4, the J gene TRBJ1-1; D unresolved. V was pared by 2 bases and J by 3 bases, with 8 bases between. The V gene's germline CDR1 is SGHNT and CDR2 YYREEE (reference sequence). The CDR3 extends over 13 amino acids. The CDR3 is CASSFGSDTEAFF. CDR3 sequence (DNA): TGTGCCAGCAGCTTTGGTTCGGACACTGAAGCTTTCTTT.

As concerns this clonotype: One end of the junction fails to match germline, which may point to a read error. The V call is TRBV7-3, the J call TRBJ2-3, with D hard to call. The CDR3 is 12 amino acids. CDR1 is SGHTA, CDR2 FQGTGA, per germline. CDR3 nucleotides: TGTGCCAGCAGCCATAGCAGAGATACGCAGTATTTT. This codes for CASSHSRDTQYF. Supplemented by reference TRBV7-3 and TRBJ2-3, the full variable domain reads GAGVSQTPSNKVTEKGKYVELRCDPISGHTALYWYRQSLGQGPEFLIYFQGTGAADDSGLPNDRFFAVRPEGSVSTLKIQRTERGDSAVYLCASSHSRDTQYFGPGTRLTVL.

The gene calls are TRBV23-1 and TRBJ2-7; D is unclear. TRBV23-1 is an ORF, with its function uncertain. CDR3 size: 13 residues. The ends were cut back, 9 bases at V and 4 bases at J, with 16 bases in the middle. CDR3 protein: CARTDRREYEQYF. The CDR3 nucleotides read TGCGCCAGAACGGACCGCAGAGAGTACGAGCAGTACTTC.

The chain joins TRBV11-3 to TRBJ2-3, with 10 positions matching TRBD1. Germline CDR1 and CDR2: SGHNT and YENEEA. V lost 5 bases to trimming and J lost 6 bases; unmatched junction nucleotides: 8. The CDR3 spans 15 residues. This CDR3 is CASSRAGQGEDTQYF. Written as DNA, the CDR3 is TGTGCCAGCAGCCGGGCAGGACAGGGGGAGGATACGCAGTATTTT.

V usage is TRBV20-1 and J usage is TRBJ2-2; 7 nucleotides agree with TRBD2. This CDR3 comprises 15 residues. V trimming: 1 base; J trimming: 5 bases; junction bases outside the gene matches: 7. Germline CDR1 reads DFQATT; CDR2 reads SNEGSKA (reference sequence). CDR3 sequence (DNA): TGCAGTGCTAGAGCGGGAGGAGGTGTGACCGGGGAGCTGTTTTTT. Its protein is CSARAGGGVTGELFF.

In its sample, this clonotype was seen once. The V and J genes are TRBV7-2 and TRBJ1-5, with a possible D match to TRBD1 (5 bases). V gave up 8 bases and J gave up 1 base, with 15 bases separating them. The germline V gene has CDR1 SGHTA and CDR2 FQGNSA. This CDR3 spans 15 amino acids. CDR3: CASPPMQGSNQPQHF. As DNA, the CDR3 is TGTGCCAGCCCCCCTATGCAGGGAAGCAATCAGCCCCAGCATTTT. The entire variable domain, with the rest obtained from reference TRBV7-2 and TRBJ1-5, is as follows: GAGVSQSPSNKVTEKGKDVELRCDPISGHTALYWYRQSLGQGLEFLIYFQGNSAPDKSGLPSDRFSAERTGGSVSTLTIQRTQQEDSAVYLCASPPMQGSNQPQHFGDGTRLSIL.

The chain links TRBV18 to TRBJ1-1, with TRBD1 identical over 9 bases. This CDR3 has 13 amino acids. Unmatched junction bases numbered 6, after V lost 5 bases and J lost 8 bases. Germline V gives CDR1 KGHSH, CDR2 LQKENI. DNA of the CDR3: TGTGCCAGCTCAGCATCCGGACAGGGGGAAGCTTTCTTT. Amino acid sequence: CASSASGQGEAFF.

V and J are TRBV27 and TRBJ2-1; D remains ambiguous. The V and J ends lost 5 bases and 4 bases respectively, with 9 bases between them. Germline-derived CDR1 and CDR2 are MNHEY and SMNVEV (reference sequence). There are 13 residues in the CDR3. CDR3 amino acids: CASSADLYNEQFF. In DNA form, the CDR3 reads TGTGCCAGCAGTGCCGACCTTTACAATGAGCAGTTCTTC.

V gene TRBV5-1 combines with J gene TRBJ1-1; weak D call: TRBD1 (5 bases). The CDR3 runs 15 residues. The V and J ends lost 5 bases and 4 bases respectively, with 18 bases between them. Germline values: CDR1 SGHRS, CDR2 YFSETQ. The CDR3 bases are TGCGCCAGCAGACCTCCTGACAGACCGGGCACTGAAGCTTTCTTT. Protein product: CASRPPDRPGTEAFF. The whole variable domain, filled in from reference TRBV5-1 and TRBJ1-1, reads KAGVTQTPRYLIKTRGQQVTLSCSPISGHRSVSWYQQTPGQGLQFLFEYFSETQRNKGNFPGRFSGRQFSNSRSEMNVSTLELGDSALYLCASRPPDRPGTEAFFGQGTRLTVV.

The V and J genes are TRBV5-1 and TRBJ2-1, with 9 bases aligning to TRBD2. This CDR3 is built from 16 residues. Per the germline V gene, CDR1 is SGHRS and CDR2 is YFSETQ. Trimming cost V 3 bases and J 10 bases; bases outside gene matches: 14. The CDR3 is CASSSVGAGGPGEQFF. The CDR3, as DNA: TGCGCCAGCAGCTCCGTCGGTGCGGGAGGGCCCGGGGAGCAGTTCTTC.

This CDR3 is CSAPGLASYNEQFF. The CDR3 DNA is TGCAGTGCGCCTGGACTAGCGAGTTACAATGAGCAGTTCTTC. The rearrangement joins TRBV20-1 to TRBJ2-1; 9 nucleotides align to TRBD2. Germline V gene data show CDR1 as DFQATT and CDR2 as SNEGSKA (reference sequence). This CDR3 is built from 14 residues. The ends lost 6 bases at V and 4 bases at J; junction bases unmatched: 7.

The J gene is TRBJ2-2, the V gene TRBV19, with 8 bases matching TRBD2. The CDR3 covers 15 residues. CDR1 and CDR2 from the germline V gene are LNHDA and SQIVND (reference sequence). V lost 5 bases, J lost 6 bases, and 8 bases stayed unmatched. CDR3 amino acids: CASSLKRELAGELFF. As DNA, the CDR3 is TGTGCCAGTAGTCTAAAGCGGGAGTTGGCCGGGGAGCTGTTTTTT.